The entry below gives a single TCR beta chain sequence along with its context. The sample originates from a study of blood T cell repertoires in COVID-19. Original processing notes: Quantification of nucleated cells was approximated via reference gene primer amplification. Only in-frame clones appear in the TCRdb table, and some are missing; sequencing was by immunoSEQ multiplex PCR. D and trimming come from the DNA, and the V and J calls and clone size come from that table. The sample comprises 180,000 or so clones, more than 80% of which are singletons, and 6.2% rests with the top ten. Specimen: PBMCs or T cells enriched from blood (not recorded which). The sequence derives from a man aged 40-50 years who had recovered from COVID-19.

The CDR3 region is CASSPGPSEGTQYF. CDR3 nucleotides: TGCGCCAGCAGCCCTGGACCCAGTGAGGGGACCCAGTACTTC. V usage is TRBV5-1 and J usage is TRBJ2-5, with D possibly being TRBD2 (5 bases). The CDR3 contains 14 residues. V lost 4 bases to trimming and J lost 7 bases, with 17 bases between them. Looked up from germline, CDR1 is SGHRS and CDR2 is YFSETQ.